What follows describes a single T cell receptor beta chain. Its target is unknown. The entry originates in a study of shared clonotypes between healthy human individuals. In germline, CDR1 is MNHNY, CDR2 SVGAGI (reference sequence). Trimming took off 5 bases at V and 5 bases at J, with 9 bases between the two ends. CDR3 length: 13 amino acids. Execution of the assay was at deep level. In replicate PCRs of unsorted PBMC, around 310 ng DNA, 25,000 to 35,000 T cell genomes, was used. The repertoire was sequenced with immunoSEQ multiplex PCR; TCRdb's copy has only in-frame clones and lacks some. The data contain about 490,000 clones, approximately 79% of them seen just once; the ten biggest clones take up around 12%. Researchers drew on about 94 million PBMCs for genomic DNA from unsorted samples. Study outcomes and limitations: Clonotype sharing among the donors was expected to vary with sequencing depth.

This clonotype was sampled from a woman aged 40 to 50 in good health. Some clones in this sample may be carry-over from other donors' samples. The material sequenced was PBMCs. The chain recombines TRBV6-6 with TRBJ2-2, with D hard to call. The CDR3 is CASSPIWTGELFF. For the CDR3, the DNA is TGTGCCAGCAGTCCTATATGGACCGGGGAGCTGTTTTTT.